Listed below are T cell receptor beta chains from one sample, sequenced in a study of shared clonotypes between healthy human individuals. Sequenced by immunoSEQ multiplex PCR; TCRdb stores in-frame clones only, minus some. The repertoire holds about 820,000 clones, with about 91% as singletons. The sample taken for sequencing was naive CD8+ T cells sorted from blood. All receptors come from a man aged 30 to 45 in good health. Both conserved end residues are trimmed from each CDR3. The order of the fields is V gene, CDR3 protein.

TRBV5-4 ASSPDPPGLAGVVYNEQF
TRBV19 ASSDPGQGKDSEQF
TRBV27 ASSLLAGKRTDTQY
TRBV28 ASTYQAGVSYEQY
TRBV7-6 ASSLSNVAGGQNTGELF
TRBV4-2 ASSPRGPYEQY
TRBV5-1 ASSLGTSFSNEQF
TRBV7-9 ASSASPGLADQETQY
TRBV9 ASGGETQY
TRBV11-2 ASSFSPGQGNTGELF
TRBV28 ASTPSRRIREDYGYT
TRBV27 ASSLASYNEKLF
TRBV15 ATSRDWGGNYGYT
TRBV6-6 AIDRETSGIDNEQF
TRBV5-1 ASSPVLAGSDNEQF
TRBV27 ASSYAGGTDTQY
TRBV27 ASSAGQGPYGYT
TRBV9 ASSVAGQGDEQY
TRBV7-8 ASSPGGGQEQY
TRBV30 AGTDGSHLNTGELF
TRBV9 ASSFPRDASYNEQF
TRBV5-1 ASSVGETGGRETQY
TRBV4-1 ASSQATAGANVLT
TRBV15 ATSRHYPGLAGAGELF
TRBV7-9 ASSSVLGDQETQY
TRBV27 ASSHTGTETYNEQF
TRBV29-1 SVEGLAGGERDEQY
TRBV19 ASSIEQGARKTGELF
TRBV7-9 ASSTQKRELF
TRBV5-1 ASSSGEGNTQY
TRBV4-1 ASSIIGNTIY
TRBV5-4 ASSWGLAGDTQY
TRBV7-9 ASSPPQGYNEQF
TRBV27 ASSLGFGGANTEAF
TRBV5-1 ASSLEESGSYQETQY
TRBV5-8 ASNTGTRMTDTQY
TRBV28 ASSFGVGGGETQY
TRBV29-1 SVEDSGLVPGELF
TRBV13 ASSPEGGELF
TRBV28 ASSFSASESSYNEQF
TRBV7-9 ASSLETEGEKLF
TRBV7-2 ASSMTVTLNYGYT